This T cell receptor (beta chain) was identified during a study of identical twins. The CDR3 spans 12 residues. The germline V and J ends were trimmed by 5 bases and 12 bases, with 17 bases remaining between them. Looked up from germline, CDR1 is SEHNR and CDR2 is FQNEAQ (reference sequence). MiXCR, run by TCRdb on the 5' RACE reads, gives a single entry per CDR3 protein. The table shows approximately 220,000 distinct CDR3 sequences, with around 10% occurring only once. J is TRBJ2-7 and V is TRBV7-9; D is undetermined. Sequencing input: memory (CD45RO+) T cells sorted from blood. This clonotype was obtained from a woman between 18 and 29 years old in good health. Here the CDR3 reads CASSLLTVLLYF. The CDR3 region has the DNA TGTGCCAGCAGCCTTCTGACTGTTTTGCTGTACTTC.